One and the same sample provided the 3 T cell receptor beta chains below, sequenced in a study of T cells of healthy individuals. MiXCR was run by TCRdb on the 5' RACE reads, yielding one entry per CDR3 protein. The sample holds tens of thousands of distinct CDR3 sequences, roughly 15% seen once. Source of these receptors: a human donor in good health.

The chain uses TRBV5-1 and TRBJ2-1; D is possibly TRBD1 (5 bases). V was clipped by 6 bases and J by 2 bases, with 9 bases between them. Germline V lookup: CDR1 SGHRS, CDR2 YFSETQ. This CDR3 is built from 13 residues. As DNA, the CDR3 is TGCGCCAGCAATCTAGGGGCCTACAATGAGCAGTTCTTC. It translates to CASNLGAYNEQFF.

As for this clonotype: Given a much more abundant clone one base away, this may be a read error. This rearrangement joins TRBV29-1 to TRBJ1-1; D unresolved. Trimming took 4 bases from V and 4 from J, leaving 7 bases between them. CDR3 length equals 11 residues. Germline lookup yields CDR1 SQVTM and CDR2 ANQGSEA. CDR3 loop: CSVAQSTEAFF. The CDR3 DNA is TGCAGCGTTGCCCAGAGCACTGAAGCTTTCTTT.

At least ten counts were recorded for this clonotype. The genes are TRBV5-4 and TRBJ1-6; a weak D match, TRBD1 (5 bases). Trimming took off 6 bases at V and 0 bases at J, with 10 bases between the two ends. The CDR3 contains 15 residues. Germline assignment: CDR1 SGHNT and CDR2 YYREEE (reference sequence). The CDR3 sequence is CASTQGISYNSPLHF. CDR3 coding DNA: TGTGCCAGCACCCAGGGTATCTCCTATAATTCACCCCTCCACTTT.